The 4 T cell receptor beta chains in this list originate from one sample, sequenced in a study of OX40 agonist ivuxolimab in advanced cancers. Only in-frame clones appear in the TCRdb table, and some are missing; sequencing was by immunoSEQ multiplex PCR. The profile covers tens of thousands of clones, with approximately 90% appearing a single time and 45% to 55% taken by the ten largest. The specimen comprised CD4+ or CD8+ T cells sorted from blood, sampled in a trial of the OX40 agonist ivuxolimab. These receptors all come from an adult with an advanced solid tumor such as melanoma, head and neck, liver or kidney cancer.

V gene TRBV7-2 combines with J gene TRBJ2-3; 12 positions match TRBD2. Germline CDR1 is SGHTA and CDR2 is FQGNSA. The CDR3 loop spans 16 amino acids. Losses at the gene ends were 5 bases for V and 4 bases for J; bases not matched to a gene: 7. The DNA of the CDR3 is TGTGCCAGCAGCCCCCTAGCGGGGGGGCCGGCAGATACGCAGTATTTT. The encoded protein is CASSPLAGGPADTQYF.

The chain uses TRBV7-9 and TRBJ2-2, with D unclear. Trimming shortened V by 10 bases and J by 7 bases, and 10 bases separated the two germline ends. CDR3 length: 11 amino acids. Germline-derived CDR1 and CDR2 are SEHNR and FQNEAQ (reference sequence). As DNA, the CDR3 is TGTGCCACCCTTTTGGGCGGGGAGCTGTTTTTT. Its protein product is CATLLGGELFF. Full variable domain (outside the CDR3, taken from reference TRBV7-9 and TRBJ2-2): DTGVSQNPRHKITKRGQNVTFRCDPISEHNRLYWYRQTLGQGPEFLTYFQNEAQLEKSRLLSDRFSAERPKGSFSTLEIQRTEQGDSAMYLCATLLGGELFFGEGSRLTVL.

J is TRBJ1-2 and V is TRBV6-1; no clear D gene. The CDR3 spans 14 residues. Germline V CDR1 and CDR2: MNHNS, SASEGT. The V end lost 2 bases, the J end lost 8 bases, and 15 bases lay between the germline ends. The DNA for the CDR3 is TGTGCCAGCAGTGAAACGACATACCCTTGGGGCTACACCTTC. It codes for CASSETTYPWGYTF.

A few counts support this clone. The V gene is TRBV30, the J gene TRBJ2-5; D remains unclear. CDR1 is GTSNPN, CDR2 SVGIG, per germline (reference sequence). The CDR3 contains 11 residues. Here the CDR3 DNA reads TGTGGCGGCAGCCTCCAAGAGACCCAGTACTTC. Encoded protein: CGGSLQETQYF.